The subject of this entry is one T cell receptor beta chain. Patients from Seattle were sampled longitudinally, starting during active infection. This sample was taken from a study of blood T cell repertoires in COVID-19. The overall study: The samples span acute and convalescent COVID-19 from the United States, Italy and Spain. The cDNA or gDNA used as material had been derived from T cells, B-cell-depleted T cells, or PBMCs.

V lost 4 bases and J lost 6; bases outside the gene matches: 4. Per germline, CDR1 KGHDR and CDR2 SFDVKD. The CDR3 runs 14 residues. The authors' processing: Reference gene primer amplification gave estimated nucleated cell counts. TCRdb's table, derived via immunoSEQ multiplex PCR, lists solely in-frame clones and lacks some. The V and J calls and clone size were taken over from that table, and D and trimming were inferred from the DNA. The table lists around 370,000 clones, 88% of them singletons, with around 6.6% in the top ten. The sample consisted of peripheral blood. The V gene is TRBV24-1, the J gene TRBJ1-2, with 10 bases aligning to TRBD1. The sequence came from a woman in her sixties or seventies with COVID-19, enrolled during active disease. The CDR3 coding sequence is TGTGCCACCAGTGACCGGGGACAGGGGCATGGCTACACCTTC. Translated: CATSDRGQGHGYTF.